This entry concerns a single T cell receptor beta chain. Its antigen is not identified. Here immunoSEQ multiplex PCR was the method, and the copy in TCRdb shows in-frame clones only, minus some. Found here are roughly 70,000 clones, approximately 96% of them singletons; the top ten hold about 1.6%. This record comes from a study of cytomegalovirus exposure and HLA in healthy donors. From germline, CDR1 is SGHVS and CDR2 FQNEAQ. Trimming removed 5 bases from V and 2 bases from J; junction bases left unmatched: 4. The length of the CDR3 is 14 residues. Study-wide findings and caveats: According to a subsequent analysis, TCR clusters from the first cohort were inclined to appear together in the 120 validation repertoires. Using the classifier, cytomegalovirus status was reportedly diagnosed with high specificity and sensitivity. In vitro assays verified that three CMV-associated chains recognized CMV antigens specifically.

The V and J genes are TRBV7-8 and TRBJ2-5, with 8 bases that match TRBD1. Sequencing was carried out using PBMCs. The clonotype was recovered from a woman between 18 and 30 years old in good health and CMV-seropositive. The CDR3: CASSGRQGQETQYF. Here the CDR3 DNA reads TGTGCCAGCAGCGGCCGACAGGGGCAAGAGACCCAGTACTTC.